This TCR beta chain was sequenced during a study of CD8 T cells in Susac syndrome. General study points: It was acknowledged in the study that the number of individuals who were included in its TCR sequencing and HLA analysis was relatively small.

Reverse transcription used about 0.45 to 1 ug RNA and random hexamers. TCR beta CDR3 was amplified by immunoSEQ covering 54 Vbeta and 13 Jbeta. TCRdb recomputed calls from the immunoSEQ multiplex PCR reads with MiXCR, one row per CDR3 protein. The sample lists hundreds of thousands of distinct CDR3 sequences, approximately 92% seen once, with 0.065% to 0.08% in the top ten. FACS was used to enrich TEMRA cells, whereas the CD8+ and CD4+ T cells were obtained by negative isolation. In its sample, this clonotype was seen once. Its target is unknown. The sequence was collected from a human donor with multiple sclerosis. The specimen sequenced was CD4+ T cells from PBMCs.

The CDR3 bases are TGTGCCAGCAGCTCCCGGGGGGTTGAAGAGACCCAGTACTTC. Its translation is CASSSRGVEETQYF. V and J are TRBV7-8 and TRBJ2-5, with 7 bases that match TRBD2. Germline lookup yields CDR1 SGHVS and CDR2 FQNEAQ. The CDR3 runs to 14 residues. Trimming at V came to 4 bases and at J to 3 bases, leaving 5 bases not matched to a gene.